Following are 5 T cell receptor beta chains from one sample sequenced in a study of blood T cell repertoires in COVID-19. Here immunoSEQ multiplex PCR was the method, and the copy in TCRdb shows in-frame clones only, minus some. The sample records 150,000 to 200,000 clones, over 65% being singletons. The sequenced material came from peripheral blood. The receptor set was obtained from a man in his fifties or sixties with acute or convalescent COVID-19.

This chain joins TRBV29-1 and TRBJ2-2; 7 bases are a match to TRBD1. The V gene's germline CDR1 is SQVTM and CDR2 ANQGSEA. The CDR3 extends over 13 amino acids. V was clipped by 7 bases and J by 2 bases; unmatched bases: 4. The CDR3 DNA reads as TGCAGCGGACAGGGTATTAACACCGGGGAGCTGTTTTTT. This sequence encodes CSGQGINTGELFF.

This clone was seen only a few times. The chain employs TRBV6-1 and TRBJ1-1; tentatively, D is TRBD1 (5 bases). CDR3 size: 15 residues. Germline CDR1 reads MNHNS; CDR2 reads SASEGT. Trimming took off 0 bases at V and 4 bases at J, with 12 bases between the two ends. This chain's CDR3 is CASSEARGLATEAFF. The CDR3 DNA is TGTGCCAGCAGTGAAGCGCGGGGCCTAGCCACTGAAGCTTTCTTT.

The CDR3 spells CASSDGGFGGNEQFF. CDR3 sequence (DNA): TGTGCCAGCAGTGATGGGGGGTTTGGCGGCAATGAGCAGTTCTTC. The rearrangement uses TRBV6-4 and TRBJ2-1; D might be TRBD2 (6 bases). The germline gives CDR1 MRHNA, CDR2 SNTAGT. Deletions cut 3 bases from V and 6 bases from J, with 15 bases between. The CDR3 has 15 amino acids.

This clone was counted only a few times. V usage is TRBV12-3 or TRBV12-4 and J usage is TRBJ2-7; TRBD2 might be the D (7 bases). This CDR3 is 12 amino acids long. Trimming took 3 bases from V and 9 from J, leaving 12 bases between them. As DNA, the CDR3 is TGTGCCAGCAGTTTCAGGGAGGGGGTGCAGTACTTC. It translates to CASSFREGVQYF.

The genes are TRBV2 and TRBJ2-1; the D is unclear. Trimming stripped 6 bases from V and 5 bases from J, with 5 bases between. The V gene's germline CDR1 is SNHLY and CDR2 FYNNEI. CDR3 length: 11 residues. CDR3: CASRLNNEQFF. In DNA, the CDR3 is TGTGCCAGCAGATTAAACAATGAGCAGTTCTTC.